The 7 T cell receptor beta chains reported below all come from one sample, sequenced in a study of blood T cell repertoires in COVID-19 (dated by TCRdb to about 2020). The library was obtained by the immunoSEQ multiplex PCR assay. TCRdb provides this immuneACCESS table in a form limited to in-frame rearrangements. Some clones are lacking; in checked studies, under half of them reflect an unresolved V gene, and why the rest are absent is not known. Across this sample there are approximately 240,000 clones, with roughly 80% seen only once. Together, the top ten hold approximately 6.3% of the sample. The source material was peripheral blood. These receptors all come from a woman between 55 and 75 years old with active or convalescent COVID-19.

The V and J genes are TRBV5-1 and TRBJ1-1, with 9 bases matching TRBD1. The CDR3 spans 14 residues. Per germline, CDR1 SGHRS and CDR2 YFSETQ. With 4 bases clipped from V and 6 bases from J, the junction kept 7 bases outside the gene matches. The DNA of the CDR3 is TGCGCCAGCAGCCCCGGACAGGGGTTCCCTGAAGCTTTCTTT. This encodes CASSPGQGFPEAFF.

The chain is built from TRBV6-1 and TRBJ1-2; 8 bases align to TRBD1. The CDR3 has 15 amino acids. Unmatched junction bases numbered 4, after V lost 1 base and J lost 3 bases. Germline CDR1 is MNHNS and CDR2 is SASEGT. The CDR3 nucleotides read TGTGCCAGCAGTGAAGGGACAGGGCGATACTATGGCTACACCTTC. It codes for CASSEGTGRYYGYTF.

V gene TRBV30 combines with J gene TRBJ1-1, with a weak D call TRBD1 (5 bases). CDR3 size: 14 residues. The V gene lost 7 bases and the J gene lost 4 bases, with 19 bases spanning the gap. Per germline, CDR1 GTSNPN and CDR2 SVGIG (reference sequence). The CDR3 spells CALMIGGGSTEAFF. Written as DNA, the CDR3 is TGTGCCTTAATGATCGGGGGTGGAAGCACTGAAGCTTTCTTT.

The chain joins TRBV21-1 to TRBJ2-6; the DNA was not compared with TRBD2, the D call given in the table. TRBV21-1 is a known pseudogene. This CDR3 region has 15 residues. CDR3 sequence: CASSKGSLWANVLTF. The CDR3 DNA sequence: TGTGCCAGCAGCAAAGGGAGCCTCTGGGCCAACGTCCTGACTTTC.

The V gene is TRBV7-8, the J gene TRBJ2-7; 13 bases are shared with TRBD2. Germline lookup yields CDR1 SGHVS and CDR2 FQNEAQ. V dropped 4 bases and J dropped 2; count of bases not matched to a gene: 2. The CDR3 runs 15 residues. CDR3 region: CASSSGTSGTYEQYF. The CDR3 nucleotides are TGTGCCAGCAGCTCAGGGACTAGCGGGACCTACGAGCAGTACTTC.

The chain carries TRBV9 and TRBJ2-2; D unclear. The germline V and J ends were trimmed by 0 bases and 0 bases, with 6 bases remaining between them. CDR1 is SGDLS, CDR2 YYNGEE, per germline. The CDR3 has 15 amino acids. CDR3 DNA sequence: TGTGCCAGCAGCGTAGGGTTAGCGAACACCGGGGAGCTGTTTTTT. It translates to CASSVGLANTGELFF.

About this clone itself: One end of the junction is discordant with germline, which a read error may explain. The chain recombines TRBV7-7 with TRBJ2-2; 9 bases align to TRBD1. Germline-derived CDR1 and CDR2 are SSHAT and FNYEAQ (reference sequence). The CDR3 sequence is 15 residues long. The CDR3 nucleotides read TGTGCTAGCAGCCAAGGACAGGGGAGCACCGGGGAGCTGTTTTTT. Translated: CASSQGQGSTGELFF.